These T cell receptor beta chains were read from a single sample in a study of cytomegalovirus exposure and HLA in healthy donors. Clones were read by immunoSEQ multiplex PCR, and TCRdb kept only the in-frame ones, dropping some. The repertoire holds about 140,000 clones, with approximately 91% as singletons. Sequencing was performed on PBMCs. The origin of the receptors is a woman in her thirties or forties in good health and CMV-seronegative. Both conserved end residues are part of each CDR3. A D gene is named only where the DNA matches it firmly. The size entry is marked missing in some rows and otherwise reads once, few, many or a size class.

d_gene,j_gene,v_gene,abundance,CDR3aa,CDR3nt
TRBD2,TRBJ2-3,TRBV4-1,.,CASSQWSGRSADTQYF,TGCGCCAGCAGCCAATGGAGCGGGAGATCTGCAGATACGCAGTATTTT
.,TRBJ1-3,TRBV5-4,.,CASSLESTQNTIYF,TGTGCCAGCAGCTTGGAAAGCACCCAAAACACCATATATTTT
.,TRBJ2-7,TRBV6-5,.,CASSEEYEQYF,TGTGCCAGCAGTGAGGAGTACGAGCAGTACTTC
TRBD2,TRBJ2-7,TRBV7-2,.,CASSPTRLAGVFYEQYF,TGTGCCAGCAGCCCCACCAGACTAGCGGGAGTGTTTTACGAGCAGTACTTC
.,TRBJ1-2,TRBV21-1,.,CASSNRVPAGYGYTF,TGTGCCAGCAGCAATCGAGTCCCGGCGGGCTATGGCTACACCTTC
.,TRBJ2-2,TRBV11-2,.,CASSYRSTGELFF,TGTGCCAGCAGCTACCGGAGCACCGGGGAGCTGTTTTTT
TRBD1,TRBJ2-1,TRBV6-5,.,CASSASGGSYNEQFF,TGTGCCAGCAGTGCTTCAGGGGGCTCCTACAATGAGCAGTTCTTC
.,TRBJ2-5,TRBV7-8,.,CASGGIVETQYF,TGTGCCAGCGGGGGGATAGTAGAGACCCAGTACTTC
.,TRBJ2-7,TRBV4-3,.,CASSQAGVGEQYF,TGCGCCAGCAGCCAAGCAGGGGTGGGTGAGCAGTACTTC
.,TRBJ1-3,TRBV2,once,CASRRATGNTIYF,TGTGCCAGTCGCAGGGCCACTGGAAACACCATATATTTT
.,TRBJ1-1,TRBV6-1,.,CASSLRGYTEAFF,TGTGCCAGCAGTCTGAGAGGGTACACTGAAGCTTTCTTT
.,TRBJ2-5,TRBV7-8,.,CASSLVAETQYF,TGTGCCAGCAGCTTGGTAGCTGAGACCCAGTACTTC
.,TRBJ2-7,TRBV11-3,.,CASSELGLNPSYEQYF,TGTGCCAGCAGCGAGTTAGGACTAAACCCTTCCTACGAGCAGTACTTC
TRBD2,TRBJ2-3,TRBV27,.,CASSLLGLAVDTQYF,TGTGCCAGCAGTTTACTGGGACTAGCGGTAGATACGCAGTATTTT
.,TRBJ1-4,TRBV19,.,CATKEEIGEKLFF,TGTGCCACCAAAGAGGAAATTGGGGAAAAACTGTTTTTT
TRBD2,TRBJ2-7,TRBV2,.,CASRPGTSGRPYEQYF,TGTGCCAGCAGACCCGGGACTAGCGGGAGACCCTACGAGCAGTACTTC
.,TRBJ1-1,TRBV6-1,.,CASSYGGEAFF,TGTGCCAGCAGTTACGGCGGTGAAGCTTTCTTT
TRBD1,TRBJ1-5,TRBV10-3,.,CAISPGTANQPQHF,TGTGCCATCAGCCCCGGGACAGCTAATCAGCCCCAGCATTTT
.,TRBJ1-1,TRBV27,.,CASSLGGLGTEAFF,TGTGCCAGCTCTCTCGGGGGGCTAGGCACTGAAGCTTTCTTT
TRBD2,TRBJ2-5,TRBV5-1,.,CASMSGSTQETQYF,TGCGCCAGCATGAGCGGGAGTACCCAAGAGACCCAGTACTTC
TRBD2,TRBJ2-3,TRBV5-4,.,CASSDRLATSTDTQYF,TGTGCCAGCAGTGACAGACTAGCGACAAGCACAGATACGCAGTATTTT
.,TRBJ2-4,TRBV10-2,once,CASSEAVKNIQYF,TGCGCCAGCAGTGAGGCGGTCAAAAACATTCAGTACTTC
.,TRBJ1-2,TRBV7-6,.,CASSLSGFDGYTF,TGTGCCAGCAGCTTATCGGGGTTCGATGGCTACACCTTC
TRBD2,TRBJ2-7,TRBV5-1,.,CASKVGEGLEQYF,TGCGCCAGCAAAGTCGGGGAGGGACTCGAGCAGTACTTC
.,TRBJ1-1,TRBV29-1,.,CSFGDTEAFF,TGCAGCTTTGGAGACACTGAAGCTTTCTTT
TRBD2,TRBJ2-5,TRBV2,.,CASSGPAGVGETQYF,TGTGCCAGCAGTGGGCCTGCGGGAGTGGGGGAGACCCAGTACTTC
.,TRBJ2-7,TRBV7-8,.,CASSAQVSYEQYF,TGTGCCAGCAGCGCACAGGTCTCCTACGAGCAGTACTTC
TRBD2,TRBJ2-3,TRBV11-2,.,CASSLLLALTDTQYF,TGTGCCAGCAGCTTATTACTAGCGCTCACAGATACGCAGTATTTT
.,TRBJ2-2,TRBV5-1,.,CASSRDITGELFF,TGCGCCAGCAGCCGGGACATCACCGGGGAGCTGTTTTTT
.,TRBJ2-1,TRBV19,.,CASSGENEQFF,TGTGCCAGTAGTGGTGAGAATGAGCAGTTCTTC
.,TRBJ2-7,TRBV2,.,CALLSLQGPTYEQYF,TGTGCCCTCCTTTCCTTACAGGGACCAACCTACGAGCAGTACTTC
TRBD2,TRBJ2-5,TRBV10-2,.,CASSDPPLAGGQETQYF,TGCGCCAGCAGTGACCCCCCACTAGCGGGAGGACAAGAGACCCAGTACTTC
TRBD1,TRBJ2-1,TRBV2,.,CASSAQLVGQGAQNEQFF,TGTGCCAGCAGTGCGCAGTTGGTCGGACAGGGGGCCCAGAATGAGCAGTTCTTC
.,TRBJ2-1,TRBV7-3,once,CASSLSPLPTYNEQFF,TGTGCCAGCAGCTTAAGTCCCCTCCCCACTTACAATGAGCAGTTCTTC
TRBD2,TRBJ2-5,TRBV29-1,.,CSAAGTRGGETQYF,TGCAGCGCAGCCGGGACTAGAGGGGGGGAGACCCAGTACTTC
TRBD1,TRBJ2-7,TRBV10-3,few,CAISLQGANYEQYF,TGTGCCATCAGTCTTCAGGGGGCGAACTACGAGCAGTACTTC
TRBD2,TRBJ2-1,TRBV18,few,CASSPPGREGLEFF,TGTGCCAGCTCACCACCGGGGCGGGAGGGCCTGGAGTTCTTC
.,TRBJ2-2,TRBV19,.,CASSWSVNTGELFF,TGTGCCAGTAGTTGGTCGGTAAACACCGGGGAGCTGTTTTTT